This entry concerns a single TCR beta chain. This sample was included in a study of blood T cell repertoires in COVID-19. The data were produced by immunoSEQ multiplex PCR, yet TCRdb's version contains in-frame clones alone and is incomplete. The sample yields some 45,000 clones, approximately 80% seen once. V was pared by 2 bases and J by 6 bases, with 6 bases of the junction left unmatched. Germline lookup yields CDR1 LGHNA and CDR2 YNFKEQ. This CDR3 comprises 15 residues. V usage is TRBV4-2 and J usage is TRBJ1-5; 8 bases match TRBD1. Sequenced input: peripheral blood. The receptor was isolated from a man aged 55 to 70 with acute or convalescent COVID-19. The CDR3, as DNA: TGTGCCAGCAGCCAAACGACAGGGGCAGTTCAGCCCCAGCATTTT. Its translation is CASSQTTGAVQPQHF.